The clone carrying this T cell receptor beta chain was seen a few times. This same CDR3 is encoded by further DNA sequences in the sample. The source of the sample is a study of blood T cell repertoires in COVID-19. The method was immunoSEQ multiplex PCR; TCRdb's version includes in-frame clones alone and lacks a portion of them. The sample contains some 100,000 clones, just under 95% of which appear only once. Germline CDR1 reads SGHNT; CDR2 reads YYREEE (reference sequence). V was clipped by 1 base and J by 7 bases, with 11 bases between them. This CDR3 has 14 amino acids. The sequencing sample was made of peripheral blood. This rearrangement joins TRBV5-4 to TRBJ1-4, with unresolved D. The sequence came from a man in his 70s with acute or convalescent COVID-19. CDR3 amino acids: CASSLKGSGEKLFF. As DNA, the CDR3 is TGTGCCAGCAGCTTGAAGGGAAGCGGTGAAAAACTGTTTTTT. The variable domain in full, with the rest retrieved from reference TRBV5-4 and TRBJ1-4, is ETGVTQSPTHLIKTRGQQVTLRCSSQSGHNTVSWYQQALGQGPQFIFQYYREEENGRGNFPPRFSGLQFPNYSSELNVNALELDDSALYLCASSLKGSGEKLFFGSGTQLSVL.